This passage covers 19 T cell receptor beta chains from one sample sequenced in a study of blood T cell repertoires in COVID-19. Profiling relied on immunoSEQ multiplex PCR, and the TCRdb table lists in-frame clones only, not all of them. The table has 110,000 or so clones, around 85% seen once; the top ten hold roughly 5%. Sequencing input: peripheral blood. These TCRs come from a woman aged 60-70 years with COVID-19, enrolled during active disease.

CDR3 sequence: CASVRGFWASDQPQHF. Here the CDR3 DNA reads TGTGCTAGTGTCAGGGGTTTTTGGGCCTCAGATCAGCCCCAGCATTTT. The chain uses TRBV12-5 and TRBJ1-5; a possible D gene is TRBD1 (6 bases). Germline V gene lookup returns CDR1 LGHNT and CDR2 FRNRAP. V dropped 7 bases and J dropped 5 bases, with 21 bases sitting between them. The CDR3 is made up of 16 amino acids.

About this clone itself: Within the sample, other DNA sequences also encode this same CDR3. V usage is TRBV20-1 and J usage is TRBJ2-7; weak D call: TRBD1 (6 bases). V was shortened by 3 bases and J by 3 bases, with 6 bases between the two germline ends. The V gene's germline CDR1 is DFQATT and CDR2 SNEGSKA (reference sequence). CDR3 length: 11 amino acids. The CDR3 DNA follows: TGCAGTGCTAGGGACAGCTACGAGCAGTACTTC. It specifies CSARDSYEQYF.

The chain is built from TRBV2 and TRBJ1-2; D uncertain. Germline CDR1 SNHLY, CDR2 FYNNEI. Trimming took 2 bases from V and 5 from J, leaving 15 bases between them. The CDR3 totals 15 residues. The CDR3 nucleotides are TGTGCCAGCAGTGAATACCGAGTAACCGGTTATGGCTACACCTTC. Its translation: CASSEYRVTGYGYTF.

This clone was observed a few times. J is TRBJ1-3 and V is TRBV9; D is unclear. V lost 4 bases and J 0 bases, leaving 8 bases between the germline ends. This CDR3 is built from 14 residues. CDR1 and CDR2 (germline): SGDLS, YYNGEE. DNA for the CDR3: TGTGCCAGCAGCCCGGTCCTCTCTGGAAACACCATATATTTT. It encodes CASSPVLSGNTIYF.

This chain uses TRBV7-9 with TRBJ1-2, with D possibly TRBD1 on 5 matching bases. Trimming took off 0 bases at V and 8 bases at J, with 19 bases between the two ends. The CDR3 consists of 16 residues. CDR1 is SEHNR and CDR2 is FQNEAQ in the germline V gene (reference sequence). CDR3 amino acids: CASSLAGGTLNGGYTF. For the CDR3, the DNA is TGTGCCAGCAGCTTAGCGGGAGGGACCCTTAACGGGGGCTACACCTTC.

V gene TRBV5-8 combines with J gene TRBJ1-1, with 10 bases lining up with TRBD1. Germline V gene sequence: CDR1 SGHTS, CDR2 YDEGEE. This CDR3 spans 14 amino acids. Losses at the gene ends were 2 bases for V and 3 bases for J; bases not matched to a gene: 1. In DNA form, the CDR3 reads TGTGCCAGCAGCTTTGGGACAGGGGACACTGAAGCTTTCTTT. It is translated as CASSFGTGDTEAFF.

V gene TRBV6-6 combines with J gene TRBJ2-7; D remains unclear. Trimming took off 6 bases at V and 4 bases at J, with 7 bases between the two ends. Germline loops: CDR1 MNHNY, CDR2 SVGAGI (reference sequence). This CDR3 comprises 11 residues. The CDR3 protein is CASSQYYEQYF. The DNA for the CDR3 is TGTGCCAGCAGCCAGTATTACGAGCAGTACTTC.

This clone was seen a few times. The V gene is TRBV11-2, the J gene TRBJ2-3, with D maybe TRBD1 (6 bases). The CDR3 runs to 12 residues. V was clipped by 3 bases and J by 15 bases, with 16 bases between them. Germline lookup yields CDR1 SGHAT and CDR2 FQNNGV. The CDR3 nucleotides are TGTGCCAGCAGCTTGCCCGGGACAATGAGTTATTTT. Translating it yields CASSLPGTMSYF.

V gene TRBV11-2 combines with J gene TRBJ1-1; D uncertain. Trimming stripped 0 bases from V and 7 bases from J, with 9 bases between. The CDR3 consists of 13 residues. Germline assignment: CDR1 SGHAT and CDR2 FQNNGV. The CDR3 DNA is TGTGCCAGCAGCTTAGATACGGAGGATGAAGCTTTCTTT. Its translation: CASSLDTEDEAFF.

The chain is built from TRBV7-9 and TRBJ2-4; 9 bases line up with TRBD1. Germline CDR1 is SEHNR and CDR2 is FQNEAQ (reference sequence). Germline trimming cut 0 bases from V and 6 bases from J; bases unmatched to any gene: 0. The CDR3 runs to 14 residues. Written as DNA, the CDR3 is TGTGCCAGCAGCTTAGCGGGACAGGGAAACATTCAGTACTTC. This translates into CASSLAGQGNIQYF.

The chain joins TRBV6-2 or TRBV6-3 to TRBJ1-5, with a weak D call TRBD1 (5 bases). Trimming took 2 bases from V and 3 from J, leaving 14 bases between them. The germline V gene has CDR1 MNHEY and CDR2 SVGEGT. The CDR3 covers 16 residues. CDR3 amino acids: CASSYIRGGTNQPQHF. The CDR3 DNA sequence: TGTGCCAGCAGTTACATACGGGGGGGAACCAATCAGCCCCAGCATTTT.

The chain links TRBV3-1 (or the pseudogene TRBV3-2) to TRBJ2-7; 7 nucleotides line up with TRBD2. The CDR3 runs 17 residues. Germline V gives CDR1 LGHDT, CDR2 YNNKEL (reference sequence). Germline trimming cut 0 bases from V and 4 bases from J; bases unmatched to any gene: 12. This CDR3 is CASSQEGGSRWAYEQYF. CDR3 coding DNA: TGTGCCAGCAGCCAAGAGGGAGGGAGCCGATGGGCTTACGAGCAGTACTTC.

This chain's CDR3 is CSVKGEMWRGGLGTQYF. The CDR3 bases are TGCAGCGTGAAGGGGGAGATGTGGCGGGGGGGCCTTGGTACGCAGTATTTT. The rearrangement links TRBV29-1 to TRBJ2-3; TRBD2 matches at 9 bases. This CDR3 region has 17 residues. Germline loops: CDR1 SQVTM, CDR2 ANQGSEA. The V and J ends lost 6 bases and 8 bases, in that order; junction bases with no gene match: 21.

This chain links TRBV3-1 (or the pseudogene TRBV3-2) with TRBJ2-5, with TRBD2 matching over 10 bases. This CDR3 is built from 15 residues. V lost 4 bases to trimming and J lost 5 bases; unmatched junction nucleotides: 7. Germline V CDR1 and CDR2: LGHDT, YNNKEL (reference sequence). The CDR3: CASSPSGGASETQYF. The CDR3 nucleotides read TGTGCCAGCAGCCCCAGCGGGGGGGCCTCTGAGACCCAGTACTTC.

V is TRBV9 and J is TRBJ2-1, with TRBD2 matching over 12 bases. The junction had 5 bases not matched to a gene; V was cut back by 4 bases and J by 3 bases. The CDR3 is 16 amino acids. Germline loops: CDR1 SGDLS, CDR2 YYNGEE. For the CDR3, the DNA is TGTGCCAGCAGCAAGACGACTAGCGGGGGCTACAATGAGCAGTTCTTC. It translates to CASSKTTSGGYNEQFF.

The chain links TRBV12-5 to TRBJ2-1; 8 bases are a match to TRBD2. Germline V gene sequence: CDR1 LGHNT, CDR2 FRNRAP. Trimming took 0 bases from V and 9 from J; bases not matched to a gene: 7. The CDR3 consists of 15 residues. CDR3 amino acids: CASGLVFAGGSEQFF. The CDR3 DNA reads TGTGCTAGTGGTTTGGTTTTTGCGGGGGGCAGTGAGCAGTTCTTC.

This clone was detected only once. The chain couples TRBV4-2 to TRBJ1-1; D might be TRBD1 (5 bases). The germline gives CDR1 LGHNA, CDR2 YNFKEQ. CDR3 length: 14 residues. Trimming took 6 bases from V and 4 from J, leaving 15 bases between them. The DNA for the CDR3 is TGTGCCAGCAGGGCTAATCAGGGAGGCACTGAAGCTTTCTTT. Protein sequence: CASRANQGGTEAFF.

The chain couples TRBV4-1 to TRBJ1-2; 8 bases line up with TRBD1. The CDR3 extends over 14 amino acids. Germline CDR1 MGHRA, CDR2 YSYEKL. Trimming cost V 4 bases and J 6 bases; bases outside gene matches: 7. The CDR3 DNA sequence: TGCGCCAGCAGCCCCCAGGGGGCCGTAAATGGCTACACCTTC. Amino acids: CASSPQGAVNGYTF.

This clone was observed a few times. The rearrangement links TRBV5-4 to TRBJ1-6; TRBD1 matches at 9 bases. CDR1 SGHNT and CDR2 YYREEE come from the germline V gene (reference sequence). This CDR3 comprises 15 residues. V shed 4 bases and J 8 bases; nucleotides not matched to a gene: 7. The CDR3 loop reads CASSDRTGVYSPLHF. The CDR3 DNA follows: TGTGCCAGCAGCGACAGGACAGGGGTTTATTCACCCCTCCACTTT.